Following are 30 T cell receptor beta chains from one sample sequenced in a study of glioma-infiltrating T cells. Using RNA template, CDR3s of TCR alpha and beta were amplified with iRepertoire arm-PCR. From the multiplex PCR reads, TCRdb called clonotypes with MiXCR, one entry per CDR3 protein. This table holds more than 350,000 distinct CDR3 sequences, 41% found once. The sample consisted of glioma tissue, nonneoplastic brain tissue, or PBMCs (not recorded which). These receptors all stem from a human donor with low-grade glioma or glioblastoma, undergoing nonglioma brain surgery, or in good health (not recorded which).

Worth noting for this clonotype: An end of the junction differs from the germline gene, which may be a read error. V and J are TRBV4-1 and TRBJ2-7; TRBD2 matches 12 bases. The length of the CDR3 is 17 residues. CDR1 and CDR2 (germline): MGHRA, YSYEKL. This CDR3 reads CASSQVTSGRHPYKQYF. As DNA, the CDR3 is TGCGCCAGCAGCCAAGTGACTAGCGGGAGACATCCCTACAAGCAGTACTTC.

The chain is built from TRBV19 and TRBJ2-1, with 7 bases that match TRBD2. This CDR3 spans 15 amino acids. From germline, CDR1 is LNHDA and CDR2 SQIVND (reference sequence). V lost 7 bases, J lost 5 bases, and 11 bases stayed unmatched. The CDR3 is CASNLRDYQNNEQFF. CDR3 nucleotides: TGTGCCAGTAACCTCCGGGACTACCAAAACAATGAGCAGTTCTTC.

Here the CDR3 reads CAIRGLGNQPQHF. The CDR3 coding sequence is TGTGCCATCAGGGGGTTAGGGAATCAGCCCCAGCATTTT. This rearrangement joins TRBV10-3 to TRBJ1-5, with no clear D. V dropped 6 bases and J dropped 4 bases, with 10 bases sitting between them. This CDR3 has 13 residues. The germline V gene encodes CDR1 ENHRY and CDR2 SYGVKD.

This clonotype was counted many times. The J gene is TRBJ1-2, the V gene TRBV7-2; D is perhaps TRBD1 (5 bases). The CDR3 runs 15 residues. Per germline, CDR1 SGHTA and CDR2 FQGNSA. V lost 2 bases and J lost 9, with 19 bases in between. CDR3 DNA: TGTGCCAGCAGCTTACACGGGACTGAAGTCTACCGCTACACCTTC. Its protein is CASSLHGTEVYRYTF.

This clonotype was seen a handful of times. The rearrangement joins TRBV4-3 to TRBJ2-7, with 9 bases lining up with TRBD1. The germline gives CDR1 LGHNA, CDR2 YSLEER. V was clipped by 0 bases and J by 0 bases; unmatched bases: 3. The CDR3 contains 16 residues. The CDR3 sequence is CASSQDGTGNSYEQYF. The CDR3 nucleotides are TGCGCCAGCAGCCAAGATGGGACAGGGAACTCCTACGAGCAGTACTTC.

This clonotype was recorded many times. The chain uses TRBV15 and TRBJ2-1; D is possibly TRBD1 or TRBD2 (5 bases each). V gave up 0 bases and J gave up 7 bases, with 13 bases separating them. CDR1 and CDR2 (germline): LNHNV, YYDKDF (reference sequence). This CDR3 is 15 amino acids long. The CDR3 loop reads CATSRDEGPGNEQFF. The CDR3 coding sequence is TGTGCCACCAGCAGAGATGAGGGGCCTGGGAATGAGCAGTTCTTC.

This clonotype was recorded only once. This sequence joins TRBV6-1 and TRBJ2-5, with a possible D match to TRBD2 (5 bases). The length of the CDR3 is 15 residues. Trimming removed 2 bases from V and 6 bases from J, with 16 bases in between. Per germline, CDR1 MNHNS and CDR2 SASEGT. DNA for the CDR3: TGTGCCAGCAGTGAAATCAGTGGGAGTTCGAAGACCCAGTACTTC. This sequence encodes CASSEISGSSKTQYF.

Only a few counts were recorded for this clonotype. The chain employs TRBV20-1 and TRBJ1-2, with TRBD1 as a possible D gene (5 bases). Trimming pared 6 bases from V and 5 bases from J, leaving 19 bases between. Germline CDR1 is DFQATT and CDR2 is SNEGSKA (reference sequence). CDR3 length: 14 residues. The CDR3 spells CSALANGGGYGYTF. The CDR3 nucleotides are TGCAGTGCCCTAGCGAACGGGGGTGGATATGGCTACACCTTC.

V and J are TRBV4-2 and TRBJ2-3; TRBD2 matches at 9 bases. CDR3 size: 16 residues. After removal of 0 bases from V and 3 bases from J, the junction contained 4 bases not matched to a gene. CDR1 and CDR2 from the germline V gene are LGHNA and YNFKEQ. The CDR3 bases are TGTGCCAGCAGCCAAGAAGATAGCGGGAGTACAGATACGCAGTATTTT. Translating gives CASSQEDSGSTDTQYF.

V gene TRBV7-6 combines with J gene TRBJ2-7; no clear D gene. This CDR3 contains 15 residues. Germline CDR1 is SGHVS and CDR2 is FNYEAQ. V was shortened by 3 bases and J by 3 bases, with 15 bases between the two germline ends. Here the CDR3 reads CASSFADQSFYEQYF. CDR3 coding DNA: TGTGCCAGCAGCTTCGCGGACCAGAGCTTCTACGAGCAGTACTTC.

On this clonotype: Given a much more abundant clone one base away, this may be a read error. J is TRBJ1-2 and V is TRBV15; no definite D call. The germline CDR1 and CDR2 sequences are LNHNV and YYDKDF (reference sequence). CDR3 length: 13 residues. CDR3 residues: CATRRDTNYGYTF. The CDR3 nucleotides read TGTGCCACCAGAAGAGACACCAACTATGGCTACACCTTC.

This clonotype was counted a few times. This chain links TRBV4-1 with TRBJ2-7; 7 bases match TRBD1. J lost 6 bases, V lost 0 bases, and 8 bases had no gene match. The CDR3 runs 15 residues. The germline gives CDR1 MGHRA, CDR2 YSYEKL. CDR3 DNA: TGCGCCAGCAGCCAAGAAATGGGGTCAGGGGGCGAGCAGTACTTC. It is translated as CASSQEMGSGGEQYF.

This clonotype has only a few counts. The chain uses TRBV24-1 and TRBJ1-5, with D unresolved. V was clipped by 8 bases and J by 2 bases, with 6 bases between them. Germline CDR1 KGHDR, CDR2 SFDVKD. This CDR3 is built from 12 residues. The DNA for the CDR3 is TGTGCCACCAAACGGGGCAATCAGCCCCAGCATTTT. It specifies CATKRGNQPQHF.

V usage is TRBV10-3 and J usage is TRBJ2-5, with TRBD1 matching over 8 bases. CDR1 and CDR2 (germline): ENHRY, SYGVKD. The CDR3 contains 12 residues. J was trimmed by 3 bases and V by 8 bases; bases with no gene match: 2. Here the CDR3 DNA reads TGTGCCATCTCGACAGGGGAAGAGACCCAGTACTTC. Its protein product is CAISTGEETQYF.

This clonotype showed up many times. The chain recombines TRBV20-1 with TRBJ1-6; D gene uncertain. Trimming shortened V by 4 bases and J by 7 bases, and 11 bases separated the two germline ends. This CDR3 has 13 amino acids. CDR1 is DFQATT, CDR2 SNEGSKA, per germline (reference sequence). The CDR3 region is CSAIVEANSPLHF. The DNA for the CDR3 is TGCAGTGCTATCGTAGAGGCAAATTCACCCCTCCACTTT.

This clonotype was found a few times. The chain links TRBV4-3 to TRBJ2-7, with TRBD2 matching 15 bases. With 6 bases clipped from V and 4 bases from J, the junction kept 4 bases outside the gene matches. CDR1 and CDR2 (germline): LGHNA, YSLEER. The CDR3 has 15 residues. CDR3 coding DNA: TGCGCCAGCAGACTCGGGACTAGCGGGAGGTACGAGCAGTACTTC. This codes for CASRLGTSGRYEQYF.

Note on this clonotype: This CDR3 is missing its conserved last phenylalanine or tryptophan, likely due to a read error. The chain has TRBV4-1 and TRBJ1-2; TRBD1 is a possible D gene (5 bases). Germline loops: CDR1 MGHRA, CDR2 YSYEKL. The CDR3 runs to 17 residues. The CDR3 bases are TGTGCCAGCAACCGAACCCGAGGGGCAGCCGATAACTATGGCTACACCTTA. Encoded protein: CASNRTRGAADNYGYTL.

As to this clonotype: A much larger clone is a single base away; this may be a read error. The chain recombines TRBV28 with TRBJ2-3; 9 bases line up with TRBD2. Germline CDR1 reads MDHEN; CDR2 reads SYDVKM. The ends lost 6 bases at V and 4 bases at J; junction bases unmatched: 5. CDR3 length equals 14 residues. The CDR3 is CASSIAGDSDTQYF. The CDR3 DNA follows: TGTGCCAGCAGCATAGCGGGAGATTCAGATACGCAGTATTTT.

The chain recombines TRBV7-2 with TRBJ1-2; possibly TRBD1 for D (5 bases). From germline, CDR1 is SGHTA and CDR2 FQGNSA. The CDR3 loop spans 15 amino acids. Trimming took off 1 base at V and 6 bases at J, with 15 bases between the two ends. CDR3 protein: CASSLVYPQGNGYTF. CDR3 nucleotide sequence: TGTGCCAGCAGCTTAGTATATCCCCAGGGAAATGGCTACACCTTC.

Comments on this clonotype: This sequence may be a read error, since a much larger clone differs from it by one base. The chain links TRBV28 to TRBJ2-1; perhaps TRBD1 as D (5 bases). Trimming pared 3 bases from V and 15 bases from J, leaving 12 bases between. The CDR3 extends over 11 amino acids. Germline values: CDR1 MDHEN, CDR2 SYDVKM. CDR3 sequence: CASSFYSRGFF. DNA of the CDR3: TGTGCCAGCAGTTTTTATAGTAGGGGGTTCTTC.

There are many counts of this clonotype. The chain combines TRBV6-1 with TRBJ1-5, with 8 bases matching TRBD1. Trimming took 6 bases from V and 2 from J; bases not matched to a gene: 12. There are 17 residues in the CDR3. The V gene's germline CDR1 is MNHNS and CDR2 SASEGT. Written as DNA, the CDR3 is TGTGCCAGCAGCCGGGACAGGACAAGGATACGCAATCAGCCCCAGCATTTT. This gives the protein CASSRDRTRIRNQPQHF.

In the case of this clonotype: A much larger clone lies one base from this, so it may be a read error. The chain couples TRBV7-9 to TRBJ1-1; no clear D gene. Germline CDR1 reads SEHNR; CDR2 reads FQNEAQ (reference sequence). V lost 5 bases and J lost 1, with 11 bases in between. The CDR3 has 14 amino acids. The CDR3 DNA sequence: TGTGCCAGCAGCCGCCCCGAGGAGAACACTGAAGCTTTCTTT. Translating gives CASSRPEENTEAFF. Full variable domain (remainder filled in from reference TRBV7-9 and TRBJ1-1): DTGVSQNPRHKITKRGQNVTFRCDPISEHNRLYWYRQTLGQGPEFLTYFQNEAQLEKSRLLSDRFSAERPKGSFSTLEIQRTEQGDSAMYLCASSRPEENTEAFFGQGTRLTVV.

This clonotype was recorded a few times. The chain links TRBV20-1 to TRBJ2-1; 7 bases fit TRBD2. Germline V lookup: CDR1 DFQATT, CDR2 SNEGSKA (reference sequence). This CDR3 is built from 19 residues. Trimming removed 0 bases from V and 0 bases from J; junction bases left unmatched: 14. The CDR3 reads CSARDWGSLAASSYNEQFF. DNA of the CDR3: TGCAGTGCTAGAGATTGGGGTAGTCTAGCGGCAAGCTCCTACAATGAGCAGTTCTTC.

This clonotype was seen a handful of times. The chain is built from TRBV2 and TRBJ2-1, with 7 bases identical to TRBD1. Losses at the gene ends were 7 bases for V and 5 bases for J; bases not matched to a gene: 8. This CDR3 has 14 residues. Germline-derived CDR1 and CDR2 are SNHLY and FYNNEI. CDR3 nucleotide sequence: TGTGCCAGCATTACCGGGGACAGTGACAATGAGCAGTTCTTC. This translates into CASITGDSDNEQFF.

Points on this clonotype: Here the CDR3 omits its conserved ending phenylalanine or tryptophan, so a read error is the likely source. V and J are TRBV4-1 and TRBJ1-5, with D perhaps TRBD1 (6 bases). CDR3 size: 17 residues. V lost 0 bases and J 7 bases, leaving 19 bases between the germline ends. Germline CDR1 is MGHRA and CDR2 is YSYEKL. CDR3: CASSQERVRGGGQPQHY. In DNA, the CDR3 is TGCGCCAGCAGCCAAGAGAGGGTCAGGGGAGGTGGACAGCCCCAGCATTAT.

The chain joins TRBV29-1 to TRBJ2-7, with TRBD2 matching over 7 bases. Trimming at V came to 5 bases and at J to 3 bases, leaving 7 bases not matched to a gene. CDR3 size: 13 residues. Germline-derived CDR1 and CDR2 are SQVTM and ANQGSEA. DNA for the CDR3: TGCAGCGTTTCTGGCGGGAGAGGCTACGAGCAGTACTTC. It translates to CSVSGGRGYEQYF.

CDR3 protein: CASGQGLNEQFF. The CDR3 DNA follows: TGTGCTAGTGGTCAGGGCCTGAATGAGCAGTTCTTC. This chain joins TRBV12-5 and TRBJ2-1, with D tentatively TRBD1 (5 bases). V gave up 5 bases and J gave up 7 bases, with 9 bases separating them. The CDR3 extends over 12 amino acids. Germline lookup yields CDR1 LGHNT and CDR2 FRNRAP.

The V gene is TRBV19, the J gene TRBJ2-6, with D perhaps matching TRBD1 (5 bases). The germline V gene has CDR1 LNHDA and CDR2 SQIVND (reference sequence). CDR3 length equals 15 residues. With 6 bases removed from V and 0 bases from J, the gap between germline ends came to 9 bases. The CDR3 is CASRTDPSGANVLTF. The CDR3 DNA is TGTGCCAGTAGGACAGACCCCTCTGGGGCCAACGTCCTGACTTTC.

The rearrangement links TRBV7-2 to TRBJ2-3; 9 bases agree with TRBD2. The CDR3 loop spans 16 amino acids. V dropped 3 bases and J dropped 6; count of bases not matched to a gene: 10. Germline V CDR1 and CDR2: SGHTA, FQGNSA. The CDR3 here is CASSFPLAGTMDTQYF. CDR3 nucleotide sequence: TGTGCCAGCAGCTTTCCGCTAGCGGGAACGATGGATACGCAGTATTTT.

About this clonotype: This may be a read error: a much more frequent sequence differs by one nucleotide. The CDR3 here is CDSSYDGPGTEAFF. In DNA, the CDR3 is TGTGACAGCAGTTATGACGGCCCGGGCACTGAAGCTTTCTTT. The chain has TRBV2 and TRBJ1-1; D is uncertain. The CDR3 runs 14 residues. Germline loops: CDR1 SNHLY, CDR2 FYNNEI.